This TCR beta chain was identified during a study of Graves' ophthalmopathy and Graves' hyperthyroidism. Scientists amplified the TCR beta CDR3 regions from RNA transcripts. HTBI primers served in a first-round RT-PCR, which a second-round multiplex PCR followed. From the multiplex PCR reads, TCRdb called clonotypes with MiXCR, one entry per CDR3 protein. The top ten hold 23% of the sample, which has roughly 51,000 distinct CDR3 sequences, around half seen once. Looked up from germline, CDR1 is SGHTS and CDR2 is YDEGEE. Losses at the gene ends were 3 bases for V and 4 bases for J; bases not matched to a gene: 10. The CDR3 runs to 16 residues. This clonotype was observed at least ten times. As yet, its antigen is unknown. Enrollment excluded any patients with other autoimmune diseases, uncontrolled infections, pregnancy or lactation. The study's findings and limits: Blood samples also showed most expanded thyroid clonotypes exceeding 0.001 frequency.

The sequence was obtained from an adult man with Graves' ophthalmopathy. Sample: peripheral blood. This chain joins TRBV5-8 and TRBJ2-3, with TRBD1 matching 8 bases. The CDR3 DNA reads TGTGCCAGCAGCTGGGAAACAGGGGGAGTCGCAGATACGCAGTATTTT. It translates to CASSWETGGVADTQYF.